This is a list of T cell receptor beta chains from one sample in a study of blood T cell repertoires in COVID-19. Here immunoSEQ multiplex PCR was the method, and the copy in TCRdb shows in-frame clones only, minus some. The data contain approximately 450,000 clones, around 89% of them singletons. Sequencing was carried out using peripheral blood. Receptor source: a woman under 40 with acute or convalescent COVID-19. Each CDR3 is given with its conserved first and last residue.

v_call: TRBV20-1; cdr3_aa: CSASSWRTSGGIISYNEQFF
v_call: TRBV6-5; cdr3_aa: CASSYSVTGEAFF
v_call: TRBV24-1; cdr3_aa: CATSDLGREADTQYF
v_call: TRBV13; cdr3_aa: CASSLGLQAEQFF
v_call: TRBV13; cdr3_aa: CASSTSGRGMGGELFF
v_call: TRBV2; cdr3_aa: CASSGRTRNTEAFF
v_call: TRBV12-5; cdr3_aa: CASGQGANYQPQHF
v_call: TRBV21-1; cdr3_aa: CASSKEVAGEGDGYTF
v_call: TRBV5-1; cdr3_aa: CASSLGQGVRAETQYF
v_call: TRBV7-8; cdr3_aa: CASSRGTGSPYEQYF
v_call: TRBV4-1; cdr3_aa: CASSQLGLRNTEAFF
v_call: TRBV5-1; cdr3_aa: CASSFRAGAPYEQYF
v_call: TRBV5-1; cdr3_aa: CASSPQAPGTEAFF
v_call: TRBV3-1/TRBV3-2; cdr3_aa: CASSLTGVEDTQYF
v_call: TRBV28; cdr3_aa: CASSQGSWAFFNSPLHF
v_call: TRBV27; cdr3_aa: CASSLQGNEQFF
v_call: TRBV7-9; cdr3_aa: CASSFNTDTQYF
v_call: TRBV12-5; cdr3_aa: CASGLVLGRGRQPQHF
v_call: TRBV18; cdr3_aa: CASSPGTAGNTIYF
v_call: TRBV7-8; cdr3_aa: CASISGSSYNEQFF
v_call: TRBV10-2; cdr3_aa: CASSDRGLGGGYTF
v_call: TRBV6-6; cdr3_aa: CASSYLQGAKNIQYF
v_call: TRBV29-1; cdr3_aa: CSVGRDRGFQETQYF
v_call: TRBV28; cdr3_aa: CASSIIPGHRSSYNEQFF
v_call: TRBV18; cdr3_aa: CASSPYGVYTDTQYF
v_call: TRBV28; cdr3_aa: CASSGQGNTEAFF
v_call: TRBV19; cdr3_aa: CASSPDRGLNYGYTF
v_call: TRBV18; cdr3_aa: CASSPPGLAGERETQYF
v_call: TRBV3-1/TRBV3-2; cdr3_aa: CASSQEGQGRFRYEQYF
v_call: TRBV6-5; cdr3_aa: CASSTDGVNEKLFF
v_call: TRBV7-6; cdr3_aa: CASSLGLGRNTGELFF
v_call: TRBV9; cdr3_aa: CASSVGTSANTGELFF
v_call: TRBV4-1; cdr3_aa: CASSLLIPGLAQETQYF
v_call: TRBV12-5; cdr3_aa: CASGLPTQGARTGELFF
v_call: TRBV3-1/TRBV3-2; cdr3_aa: CASSQVEDQETQYF
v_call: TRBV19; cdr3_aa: CASSPTGGRPDTQYF
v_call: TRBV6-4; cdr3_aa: CASSDPDAGYEKLFF
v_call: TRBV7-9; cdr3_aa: CASSPRPGDRENYGYTF
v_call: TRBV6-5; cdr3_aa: CASSFRTGNQPQHF
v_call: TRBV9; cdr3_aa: CASSAVGAGANVLTF
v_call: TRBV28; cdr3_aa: CASSPRTGGLKPQHF
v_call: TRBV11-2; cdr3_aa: CASSLTGWSGANVLTF
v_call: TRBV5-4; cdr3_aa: CASSLDRRNSPLHF
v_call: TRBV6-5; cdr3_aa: CASRALTHETQYF
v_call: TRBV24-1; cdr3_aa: CATSDTGTGYGQPQHF
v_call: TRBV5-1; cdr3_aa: CASSLGGPGANVLTF
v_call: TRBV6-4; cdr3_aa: CASSERGGSGANVLTF
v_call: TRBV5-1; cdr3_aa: CASSPPGQYYLEGFNYGYTF
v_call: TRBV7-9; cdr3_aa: CASSVNQGTNEQYF
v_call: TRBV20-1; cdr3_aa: CSAPQGTEAFF
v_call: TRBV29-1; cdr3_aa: CSAGTGYNEQFF
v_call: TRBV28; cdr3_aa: CASTRDRTNQPQHF
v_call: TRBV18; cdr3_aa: CASSRDRDEQYF
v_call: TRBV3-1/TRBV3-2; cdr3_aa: CASSQASGTAKKTYEQYF